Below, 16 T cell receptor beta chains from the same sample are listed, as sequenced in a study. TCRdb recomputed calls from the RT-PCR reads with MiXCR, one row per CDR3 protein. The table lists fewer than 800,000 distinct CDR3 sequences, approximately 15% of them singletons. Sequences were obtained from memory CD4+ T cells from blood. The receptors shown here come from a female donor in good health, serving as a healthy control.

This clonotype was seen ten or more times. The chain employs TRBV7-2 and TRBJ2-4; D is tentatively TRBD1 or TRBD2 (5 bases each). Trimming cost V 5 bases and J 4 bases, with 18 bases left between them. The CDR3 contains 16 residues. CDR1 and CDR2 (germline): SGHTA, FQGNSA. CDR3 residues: CASSQTGTRTKNIQYF. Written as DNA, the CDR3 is TGTGCCAGCAGCCAAACCGGGACCCGTACGAAAAACATTCAGTACTTC.

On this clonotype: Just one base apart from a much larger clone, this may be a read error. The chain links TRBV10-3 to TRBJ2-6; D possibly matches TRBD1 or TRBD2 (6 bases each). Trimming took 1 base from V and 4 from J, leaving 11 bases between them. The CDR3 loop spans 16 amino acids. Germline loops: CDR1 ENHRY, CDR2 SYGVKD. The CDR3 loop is CAISELRGDGANVLTF. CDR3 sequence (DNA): TGTGCCATCAGTGAGTTAAGGGGGGACGGGGCCAACGTCCTGACTTTC.

As DNA, the CDR3 is TGTGCCAGCAGCTTAGAGGTGTCTCAAGAGACCCAGTACTTC. This gives the protein CASSLEVSQETQYF. This chain joins TRBV7-2 and TRBJ2-5; no reliable D call. Germline lookup yields CDR1 SGHTA and CDR2 FQGNSA. V dropped 1 base and J dropped 2 bases, with 8 bases sitting between them. The CDR3 contains 14 residues.

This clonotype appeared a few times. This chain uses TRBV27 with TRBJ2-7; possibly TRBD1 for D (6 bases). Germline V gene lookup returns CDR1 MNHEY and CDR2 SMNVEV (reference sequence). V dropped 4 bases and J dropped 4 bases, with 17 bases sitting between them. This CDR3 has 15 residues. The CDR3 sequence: CASSSPPGGIYEQYF. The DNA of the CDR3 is TGTGCCAGCAGTTCCCCCCCTGGGGGCATTTACGAGCAGTACTTC.

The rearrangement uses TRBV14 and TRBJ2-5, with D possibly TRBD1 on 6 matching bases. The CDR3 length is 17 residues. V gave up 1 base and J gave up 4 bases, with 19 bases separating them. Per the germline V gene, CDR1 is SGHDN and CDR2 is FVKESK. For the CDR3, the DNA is TGTGCCAGCAGCCAAGTCTCAGGACAGACCTTTTTAGAGACCCAGTACTTC. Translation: CASSQVSGQTFLETQYF.

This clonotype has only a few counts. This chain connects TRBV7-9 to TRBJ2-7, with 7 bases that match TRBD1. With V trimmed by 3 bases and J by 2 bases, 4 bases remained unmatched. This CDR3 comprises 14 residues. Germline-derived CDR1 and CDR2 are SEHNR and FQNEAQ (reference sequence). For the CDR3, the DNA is TGTGCCAGCAGCTTTTCCGGGACAGCCTACGAGCAGTACTTC. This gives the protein CASSFSGTAYEQYF.

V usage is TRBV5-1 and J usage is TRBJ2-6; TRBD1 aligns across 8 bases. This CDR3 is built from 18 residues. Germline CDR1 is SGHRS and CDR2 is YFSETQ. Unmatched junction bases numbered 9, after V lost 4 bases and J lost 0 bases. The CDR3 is CASSLGTGPGSGANVLTF. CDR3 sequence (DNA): TGCGCCAGCAGCCTCGGGACAGGTCCCGGCTCTGGGGCCAACGTCCTGACTTTC.

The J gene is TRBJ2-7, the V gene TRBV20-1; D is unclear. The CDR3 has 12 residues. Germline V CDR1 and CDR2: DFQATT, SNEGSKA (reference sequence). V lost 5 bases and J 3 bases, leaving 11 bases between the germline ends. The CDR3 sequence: CSAQLDFYEQYF. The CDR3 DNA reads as TGCAGTGCTCAGCTAGACTTCTACGAGCAGTACTTC.

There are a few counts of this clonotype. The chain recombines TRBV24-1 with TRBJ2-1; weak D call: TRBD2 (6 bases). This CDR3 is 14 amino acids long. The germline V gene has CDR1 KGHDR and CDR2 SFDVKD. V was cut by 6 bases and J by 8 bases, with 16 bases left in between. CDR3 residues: CATSSFSWGDEQFF. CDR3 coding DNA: TGTGCCACCAGTAGCTTTAGTTGGGGGGATGAGCAGTTCTTC.

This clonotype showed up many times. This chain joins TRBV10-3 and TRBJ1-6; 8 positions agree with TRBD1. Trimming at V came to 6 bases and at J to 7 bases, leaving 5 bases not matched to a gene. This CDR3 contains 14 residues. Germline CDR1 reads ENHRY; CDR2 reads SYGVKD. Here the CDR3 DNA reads TGTGCCATCAGCCCGGGACAGGAGAATTCACCCCTCCACTTT. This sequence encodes CAISPGQENSPLHF.

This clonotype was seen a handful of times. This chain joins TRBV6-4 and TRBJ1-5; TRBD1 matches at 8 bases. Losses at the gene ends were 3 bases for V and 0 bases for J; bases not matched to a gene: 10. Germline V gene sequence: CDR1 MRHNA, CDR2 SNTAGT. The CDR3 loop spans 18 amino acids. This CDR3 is CASSDGDRRTYSNQPQHF. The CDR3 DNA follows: TGTGCCAGCAGTGATGGGGACAGGCGAACATATAGCAATCAGCCCCAGCATTTT.

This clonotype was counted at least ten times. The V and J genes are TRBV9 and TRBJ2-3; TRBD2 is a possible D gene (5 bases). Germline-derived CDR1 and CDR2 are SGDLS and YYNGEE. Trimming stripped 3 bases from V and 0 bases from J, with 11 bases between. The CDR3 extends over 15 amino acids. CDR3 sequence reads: CASSDRTGSTDTQYF. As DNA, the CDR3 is TGTGCCAGCAGCGATCGGACGGGAAGCACAGATACGCAGTATTTT.

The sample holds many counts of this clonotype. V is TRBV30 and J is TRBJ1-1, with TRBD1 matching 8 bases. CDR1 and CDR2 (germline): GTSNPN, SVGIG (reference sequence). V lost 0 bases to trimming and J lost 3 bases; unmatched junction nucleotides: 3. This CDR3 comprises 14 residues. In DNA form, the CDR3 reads TGTGCCTGGAGTGTTACAGGGGGGTACACTGAAGCTTTCTTT. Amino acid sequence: CAWSVTGGYTEAFF.

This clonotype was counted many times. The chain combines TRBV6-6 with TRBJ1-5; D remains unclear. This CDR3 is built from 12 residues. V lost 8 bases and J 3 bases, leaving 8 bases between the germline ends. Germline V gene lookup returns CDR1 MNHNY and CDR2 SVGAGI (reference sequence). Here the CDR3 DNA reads TGTGCCAGCTCGGATCCCAATCAGCCCCAGCATTTT. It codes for CASSDPNQPQHF.

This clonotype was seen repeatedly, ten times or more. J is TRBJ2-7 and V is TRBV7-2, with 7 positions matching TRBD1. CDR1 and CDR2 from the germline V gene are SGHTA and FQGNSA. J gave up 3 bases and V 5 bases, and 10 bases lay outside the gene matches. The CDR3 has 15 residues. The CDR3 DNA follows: TGTGCCAGCAGCAAAAACTACGGGACAGTCTACGAGCAGTACTTC. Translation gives CASSKNYGTVYEQYF.

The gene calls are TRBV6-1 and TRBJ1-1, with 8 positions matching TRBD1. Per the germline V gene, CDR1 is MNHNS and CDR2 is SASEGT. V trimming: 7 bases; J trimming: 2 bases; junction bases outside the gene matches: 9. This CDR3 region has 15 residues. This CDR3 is CASTRGPVSNTEAFF. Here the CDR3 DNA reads TGTGCCAGCACCAGGGGGCCGGTGAGCAACACTGAAGCTTTCTTT.